This entry lists 10 T cell receptor beta chains sequenced from one sample in a study of PD-1 blockade in classical Hodgkin lymphoma. Profiling relied on immunoSEQ multiplex PCR, and the TCRdb table lists in-frame clones only, not all of them. The table shows more than 90,000 clones, with more than 70% occurring only once. Time point meaning: cycle 4 day 1 (C4D1), after five to seven weeks of nivolumab. Every one of the patients relapsed after autologous stem cell transplantation (brentuximab vedotin exposure was variable). The specimen was peripheral blood mononuclear cells (PBMCs), collected before the fourth cycle of nivolumab. The source is a human donor with classical Hodgkin lymphoma.

This chain's CDR3 is CASFWRGAGTDTQYF. In nucleotides, the CDR3 is TGTGCCAGCTTCTGGCGGGGGGCAGGCACAGATACGCAGTATTTT. V is TRBV6-1 and J is TRBJ2-3, with 8 bases aligning to TRBD2. V dropped 8 bases and J dropped 1; count of bases not matched to a gene: 8. CDR1 and CDR2 (germline): MNHNS, SASEGT. The CDR3 length is 15 residues.

This sequence joins TRBV4-1 and TRBJ1-6, with TRBD1 identical over 10 bases. The CDR3 has 20 amino acids. Germline V lookup: CDR1 MGHRA, CDR2 YSYEKL. Trimming removed 1 base from V and 8 bases from J; junction bases left unmatched: 17. This chain's CDR3 is CASSQGQLRQGARWHSPLHF. The CDR3 DNA is TGCGCCAGCAGCCAAGGCCAACTACGACAGGGGGCCCGTTGGCATTCACCCCTCCACTTT.

The genes are TRBV7-6 and TRBJ2-1, with no clear D. Per germline, CDR1 SGHVS and CDR2 FNYEAQ. This CDR3 comprises 15 residues. The V end was cut by 2 bases, the J end by 0 bases, with 8 bases between. CDR3 protein: CASSLWASSYNEQFF. Here the CDR3 DNA reads TGTGCCAGCAGCTTATGGGCGAGCTCCTACAATGAGCAGTTCTTC.

V gene TRBV4-1 combines with J gene TRBJ1-5; D is possibly TRBD1 (6 bases). The CDR3 loop spans 16 amino acids. V shed 0 bases and J shed 3 bases, with 12 bases lying between them. Germline V lookup: CDR1 MGHRA, CDR2 YSYEKL. The CDR3 here is CASSQDPNRDNQPQHF. DNA of the CDR3: TGCGCCAGCAGCCAAGACCCCAACAGGGACAATCAGCCCCAGCATTTT.

This clone occurred a few times. The chain recombines TRBV4-2 with TRBJ2-1; D is unresolved. Germline loops: CDR1 LGHNA, CDR2 YNFKEQ. V shed 0 bases and J shed 5 bases, with 8 bases lying between them. The CDR3 has 14 residues. The DNA of the CDR3 is TGTGCCAGCAGCCAAGATTTCGGACACAATGAGCAGTTCTTC. Its protein is CASSQDFGHNEQFF.

In the case of this clone: Relative to the germline gene, one junction end is altered; a read error may explain this. The chain links TRBV29-1 to TRBJ2-1; TRBD2 matches at 12 bases. The CDR3 totals 14 residues. CDR1 SQVTM and CDR2 ANQGSEA come from the germline V gene. The CDR3 nucleotides read TGCAGCATTGAAGGACTAGCGGGAAACAATGAGCAGTTCTTC. Protein: CSIEGLAGNNEQFF.

V and J are TRBV6-1 and TRBJ2-1; 14 nucleotides line up with TRBD2. CDR1 and CDR2 (germline): MNHNS, SASEGT. With 4 bases clipped from V and 6 bases from J, the junction kept 8 bases outside the gene matches. This CDR3 comprises 17 residues. The CDR3 region is CASSAVGTSGRLNEQFF. The CDR3 DNA reads as TGTGCCAGCAGTGCCGTGGGGACTAGCGGGAGACTCAATGAGCAGTTCTTC.

This clone has a handful of counts. The chain links TRBV10-3 to TRBJ2-5; the D gene is possibly TRBD1 (6 bases). The CDR3 is 13 residues long. Germline V CDR1 and CDR2: ENHRY, SYGVKD. V was trimmed by 10 bases and J by 5 bases, leaving 17 bases between them. The DNA of the CDR3 is TGTGCCACGTTGGACAGCAATCGGGAGACCCAGTACTTC. This gives the protein CATLDSNRETQYF.

V gene TRBV10-3 combines with J gene TRBJ2-1, with D perhaps TRBD1 (5 bases). Germline lookup yields CDR1 ENHRY and CDR2 SYGVKD. This CDR3 contains 14 residues. The ends were cut back, 4 bases at V and 4 bases at J, with 11 bases in the middle. The CDR3: CAISVLDRYNEQFF. As DNA, the CDR3 is TGTGCCATCAGTGTTCTAGACAGATACAATGAGCAGTTCTTC.

The chain uses TRBV18 and TRBJ2-7, with D perhaps matching TRBD2 (6 bases). Germline V CDR1 and CDR2: KGHSH, LQKENI. The CDR3 consists of 13 residues. The V gene lost 6 bases and the J gene lost 0 bases, with 9 bases spanning the gap. CDR3 sequence: CASSRDFSYEQYF. CDR3 bases: TGTGCCAGCTCGCGGGATTTCTCCTACGAGCAGTACTTC.